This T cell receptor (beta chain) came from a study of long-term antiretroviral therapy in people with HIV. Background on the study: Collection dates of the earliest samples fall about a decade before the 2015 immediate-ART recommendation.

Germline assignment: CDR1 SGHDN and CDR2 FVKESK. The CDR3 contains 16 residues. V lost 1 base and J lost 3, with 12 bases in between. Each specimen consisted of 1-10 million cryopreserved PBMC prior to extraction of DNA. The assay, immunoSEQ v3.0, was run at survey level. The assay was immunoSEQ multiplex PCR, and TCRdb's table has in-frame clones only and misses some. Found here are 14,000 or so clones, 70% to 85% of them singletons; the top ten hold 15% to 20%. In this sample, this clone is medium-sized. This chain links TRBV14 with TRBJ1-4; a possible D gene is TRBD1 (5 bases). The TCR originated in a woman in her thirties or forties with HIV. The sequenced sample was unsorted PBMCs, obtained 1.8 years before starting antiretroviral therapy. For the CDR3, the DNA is TGTGCCAGCAGCCAAGTTGCGCGACAGTCTAATGAAAAACTGTTTTTT. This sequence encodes CASSQVARQSNEKLFF.